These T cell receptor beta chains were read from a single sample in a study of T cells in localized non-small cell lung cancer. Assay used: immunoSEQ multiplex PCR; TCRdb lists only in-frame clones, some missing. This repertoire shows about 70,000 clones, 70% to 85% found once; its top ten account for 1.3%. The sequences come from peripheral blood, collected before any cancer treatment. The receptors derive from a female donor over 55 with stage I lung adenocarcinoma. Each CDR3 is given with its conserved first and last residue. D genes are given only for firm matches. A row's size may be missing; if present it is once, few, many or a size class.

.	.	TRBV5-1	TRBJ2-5	TGCGCCAGCAGCTTGGAATCCACCTCCTATGAGACCCAGTACTTC	CASSLESTSYETQYF
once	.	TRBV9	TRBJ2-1	TGTGCCAGCAGCGTAGGAGACAGGCCCTCCTACAATGAGCAGTTCTTC	CASSVGDRPSYNEQFF
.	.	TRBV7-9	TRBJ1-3	TGTGCCAGCAGCTCAGGCTATGACTCTGGAAACACCATATATTTT	CASSSGYDSGNTIYF
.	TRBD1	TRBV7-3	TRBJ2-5	TGTGCCAACAGCTTACGTGGGACAGCCCAAGAGACCCAGTACTTC	CANSLRGTAQETQYF
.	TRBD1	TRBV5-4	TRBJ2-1	TGTGCCAGCAGCTACCGACAGGGGACCTACAATGAGCAGTTCTTC	CASSYRQGTYNEQFF
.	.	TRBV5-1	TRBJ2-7	TGCGCCAGCAGCTTGAATCCAGGGCTCGACGAGCAGTACTTC	CASSLNPGLDEQYF
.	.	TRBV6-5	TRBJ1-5	TGTGCCACCCGTGCAGGGGTAAGGAGCAATCAGCCCCAGCATTTT	CATRAGVRSNQPQHF
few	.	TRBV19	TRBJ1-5	TGTGCCAGTAGTATAATAAGGGGAAATCAGCCCCAGCATTTT	CASSIIRGNQPQHF
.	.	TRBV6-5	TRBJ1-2	TGTGCCAGCACCGCGGACATCTCTGTACCCTATGGCTACACCTTC	CASTADISVPYGYTF
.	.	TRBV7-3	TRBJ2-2	TGTGCCAGCAGCCCTAACCGGGGGCCCCCCGGAGCTGTTTTT	CASSPNRGPPGAVF
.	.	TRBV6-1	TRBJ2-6	TGTGCCAGCAGTGCTAGTGGTGGGGCCAACGTCCTGACTTTC	CASSASGGANVLTF
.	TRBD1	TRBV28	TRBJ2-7	TGTGCCAGCAGTTCCCCCGGGACAGGGCGCCCCTACGAGCAGTACTTC	CASSSPGTGRPYEQYF
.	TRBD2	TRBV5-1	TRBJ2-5	TGCGCCAGCAGCTTGTCACGGGGGGGAAGGGAGACCCAGTACTTC	CASSLSRGGRETQYF
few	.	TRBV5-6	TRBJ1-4	TGTGCCAGCAGCTTGCGGCGGGCAACAACTAATGAAAAACTGTTTTTT	CASSLRRATTNEKLFF
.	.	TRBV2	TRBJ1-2	TGTGCCAGCAGTGAAGCCGGCTATGGCTACACCTTC	CASSEAGYGYTF
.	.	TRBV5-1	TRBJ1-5	TGCGCCAGCAGCCAGGTGGAACTTACTAGCAATCAGCCCCAGCATTTT	CASSQVELTSNQPQHF